This passage covers 23 T cell receptor beta chains from one sample sequenced in a study of blood T cell repertoires in COVID-19. The method was immunoSEQ multiplex PCR; TCRdb's version includes in-frame clones alone and lacks a portion of them. The sample yields about 180,000 clones, 86% seen once. Material: PBMCs or T cells enriched from blood (not recorded which). These receptors all stem from a woman aged 25 to 39 who had recovered from COVID-19.

DNA for the CDR3: TGTGCCAGCAGTACAGGGGACGGCACTGAAGCTTTCTTT. Translating it yields CASSTGDGTEAFF. This chain connects TRBV28 to TRBJ1-1, with TRBD1 identical over 7 bases. This CDR3 region has 13 residues. V shed 5 bases, J shed 4 bases, and the junction held 4 bases outside the gene matches. Germline CDR1 reads MDHEN; CDR2 reads SYDVKM.

This chain connects TRBV10-1 to TRBJ2-3; D possibly corresponds to TRBD2 (5 bases). Per germline, CDR1 WNHNN and CDR2 SYGVQD (reference sequence). The CDR3 loop spans 16 amino acids. Trimming stripped 3 bases from V and 4 bases from J, with 17 bases between. The CDR3 is CASSEVKRNYPDTQYF. DNA for the CDR3: TGCGCCAGCAGTGAAGTGAAGCGGAACTATCCAGATACGCAGTATTTT.

The chain is built from TRBV5-1 and TRBJ1-2; 9 nucleotides align to TRBD1. CDR1 is SGHRS, CDR2 YFSETQ, per germline. V lost 2 bases to trimming and J lost 1 base; unmatched junction nucleotides: 9. This CDR3 spans 17 amino acids. Written as DNA, the CDR3 is TGCGCCAGCAGCTTCGGGACAGGGATGCCTCATAACTATGGCTACACCTTC. Residues: CASSFGTGMPHNYGYTF.

The chain couples TRBV27 to TRBJ2-7; 7 nucleotides line up with TRBD2. This CDR3 is 14 amino acids long. Germline V CDR1 and CDR2: MNHEY, SMNVEV (reference sequence). J was trimmed by 1 base and V by 7 bases; bases with no gene match: 7. This CDR3 is CASTTWEGSYEQYF. The CDR3, as DNA: TGTGCCAGCACCACCTGGGAGGGATCCTACGAGCAGTACTTC.

The genes are TRBV6-2 or TRBV6-3 and TRBJ1-2; possible D gene TRBD1, 6 bases. CDR3 length equals 16 residues. The germline V gene encodes CDR1 MNHEY and CDR2 SVGEGT. V was trimmed by 5 bases and J by 2 bases, leaving 18 bases between them. CDR3 nucleotides: TGTGCCAGCAGTGGACAACCGATTACAGGGAACTATGGCTACACCTTC. Translation gives CASSGQPITGNYGYTF.

This chain connects TRBV3-1 (or the pseudogene TRBV3-2) to TRBJ1-2, with D perhaps TRBD1 (5 bases). Germline lookup yields CDR1 LGHDT and CDR2 YNNKEL (reference sequence). CDR3 size: 15 residues. V was cut by 3 bases and J by 3 bases, with 14 bases left in between. The CDR3 loop reads CASSQKWGADYGYTF. CDR3 DNA sequence: TGTGCCAGCAGCCAGAAGTGGGGCGCTGACTATGGCTACACCTTC.

The chain carries TRBV14 and TRBJ2-1; D is possibly TRBD2 (5 bases). Germline V CDR1 and CDR2: SGHDN, FVKESK. Trimming left V 6 bases short and J 7 bases short, with 19 bases between. The CDR3 extends over 15 amino acids. The CDR3 region is CASSLWTGSGNEQFF. CDR3 DNA: TGTGCCAGCAGTCTTTGGACTGGATCCGGGAATGAGCAGTTCTTC.

The chain links TRBV6-5 to TRBJ1-2; the D gene is possibly TRBD1 (6 bases). Germline CDR1 and CDR2: MNHEY and SVGAGI. V lost 0 bases and J 8 bases, leaving 19 bases between the germline ends. CDR3 size: 16 residues. CDR3 DNA: TGTGCCAGCAGTTACTCGACAGGAGCGTCGACCGAGGGCTACACCTTC. Protein sequence: CASSYSTGASTEGYTF.

This sequence joins TRBV24-1 and TRBJ2-3, with TRBD1 matching 8 bases. Germline lookup yields CDR1 KGHDR and CDR2 SFDVKD. CDR3 length equals 15 residues. J gave up 6 bases and V 3 bases, and 7 bases lay outside the gene matches. CDR3: CATSDQGAPDDTQYF. CDR3 DNA sequence: TGTGCCACCAGTGATCAGGGGGCCCCAGACGATACGCAGTATTTT.

The chain joins TRBV28 to TRBJ2-2; no definite D call. This CDR3 contains 15 residues. Trimming stripped 6 bases from V and 7 bases from J, with 18 bases between. Germline assignment: CDR1 MDHEN and CDR2 SYDVKM. CDR3 amino acids: CASSRPIAADGELFF. CDR3 coding DNA: TGTGCCAGCAGCCGTCCTATTGCTGCTGACGGGGAGCTGTTTTTT.

A single count supports this clone. The rearrangement uses TRBV6-5 and TRBJ2-1, with a tentative D call TRBD2 (5 bases). Germline V gene data show CDR1 as MNHEY and CDR2 as SVGAGI. Trimming left V 3 bases short and J 5 bases short, with 17 bases between. This CDR3 is 16 amino acids long. The CDR3 coding sequence is TGTGCCAGCAGTTATTCCAAGTCCCCGGGGAACAATGAGCAGTTCTTC. Protein: CASSYSKSPGNNEQFF.

The chain couples TRBV6-2 or TRBV6-3 to TRBJ2-1; 10 bases map to TRBD2. The V segment lost 0 bases and the J segment 3 bases; nucleotides outside the gene matches: 5. Germline lookup yields CDR1 MNHEY and CDR2 SVGEGT. The CDR3 totals 17 residues. CDR3 nucleotides: TGTGCCAGCAGTTACTCCTCAACTAGCGGGGTCTACAATGAGCAGTTCTTC. Translation: CASSYSSTSGVYNEQFF.

The CDR3 DNA reads as TGTGCCAGCAGCAAAGTTACGCGGGAGGCCAATGAGCAGTTCTTC. Translated, it gives CASSKVTREANEQFF. The genes are TRBV21-1 and TRBJ2-1; the table gives TRBD2 as D, unverified against the DNA. TRBV21-1 is listed as a pseudogene. The CDR3 totals 15 residues.

Only one count was recorded for this clone. This chain links TRBV28 with TRBJ2-3, with 7 bases matching TRBD1. This CDR3 has 16 residues. V lost 3 bases and J lost 1; bases outside the gene matches: 7. The germline V gene encodes CDR1 MDHEN and CDR2 SYDVKM. The CDR3 DNA sequence: TGTGCCAGCAGTTTTACAGGGGAGCCTGGCACAGATACGCAGTATTTT. Translation: CASSFTGEPGTDTQYF.

This chain joins TRBV28 and TRBJ1-2; D uncertain. CDR1 and CDR2 (germline): MDHEN, SYDVKM. The CDR3 totals 13 residues. V dropped 5 bases and J dropped 7 bases, with 14 bases sitting between them. The CDR3 region is CASSLGPGGGYTF. In nucleotides, the CDR3 is TGTGCCAGCAGTCTGGGTCCTGGAGGTGGCTACACCTTC.

This rearrangement joins TRBV3-1 (or the pseudogene TRBV3-2) to TRBJ1-6, with a tentative D call TRBD1 (5 bases). Trimming removed 0 bases from V and 10 bases from J, with 10 bases in between. Germline V gene data show CDR1 as LGHDT and CDR2 as YNNKEL (reference sequence). The CDR3 has 14 residues. DNA for the CDR3: TGTGCCAGCAGCCAAGATCGCGGGGCCTCACCCCTCCACTTT. As protein: CASSQDRGASPLHF.

The chain combines TRBV6-5 with TRBJ2-7; 7 bases fit TRBD1. The V and J ends lost 5 bases and 3 bases, in that order; junction bases with no gene match: 7. The CDR3 length is 14 residues. Germline-derived CDR1 and CDR2 are MNHEY and SVGAGI. The CDR3 bases are TGTGCCAGCAGTCGGACAGGCATGAACTACGAGCAGTACTTC. Translating gives CASSRTGMNYEQYF.

This chain links TRBV3-1 (or the pseudogene TRBV3-2) with TRBJ2-1, with D perhaps matching TRBD2 (6 bases). The V gene lost 2 bases and the J gene lost 7 bases, with 15 bases spanning the gap. This CDR3 has 15 residues. The germline CDR1 and CDR2 sequences are LGHDT and YNNKEL (reference sequence). The CDR3 DNA reads TGTGCCAGCAGCCAATACCGGGAGTCGGGGAATGAGCAGTTCTTC. It is translated as CASSQYRESGNEQFF.

This chain connects TRBV5-5 to TRBJ2-3, with D perhaps TRBD2 (5 bases). The CDR3 is made up of 14 amino acids. Trimming stripped 6 bases from V and 0 bases from J, with 11 bases between. CDR1 and CDR2 from the germline V gene are SGHKS and YYEKEE (reference sequence). The CDR3 loop is CASIRGASTDTQYF. CDR3 nucleotide sequence: TGTGCCAGCATACGGGGTGCTAGCACAGATACGCAGTATTTT.

The chain employs TRBV7-9 and TRBJ1-5; 7 nucleotides agree with TRBD1. The V gene's germline CDR1 is SEHNR and CDR2 FQNEAQ (reference sequence). Losses at the gene ends were 1 base for V and 6 bases for J; bases not matched to a gene: 6. The CDR3 contains 15 residues. The CDR3 region is CASSLGGTASQPQHF. The CDR3, as DNA: TGTGCCAGCAGCTTAGGTGGGACAGCAAGTCAGCCCCAGCATTTT.

This chain joins TRBV6-5 and TRBJ2-1; D gene uncertain. Trimming shortened V by 5 bases and J by 0 bases, and 8 bases separated the two germline ends. CDR1 and CDR2 (germline): MNHEY, SVGAGI. The CDR3 is made up of 14 amino acids. This CDR3 reads CASSSVSSYNEQFF. The CDR3 nucleotides read TGTGCCAGCAGTAGCGTCAGCTCCTACAATGAGCAGTTCTTC.

The V call is TRBV9, the J call TRBJ1-3; the D gene is possibly TRBD1 (5 bases). Germline values: CDR1 SGDLS, CDR2 YYNGEE. The CDR3 is made up of 19 amino acids. V lost 3 bases, J lost 0 bases, and 22 bases lay in between. DNA for the CDR3: TGTGCCAGCAGCGCACGCCAGTCCCCTTCAGGGAACTCTGGAAACACCATATATTTT. Translation gives CASSARQSPSGNSGNTIYF.

This clone has just a few counts. The V and J genes are TRBV21-1 and TRBJ1-1; TRBD1, the table's D call, lacks a check against the DNA. TRBV21-1 is annotated as a pseudogene. The CDR3 loop spans 18 amino acids. The CDR3 nucleotides are TGTGCCAGCGGTTGGACAGGGAAATATGGGGGACCGAACACTGAAGCTTTCTTT. Residues: CASGWTGKYGGPNTEAFF.